Listed here is a single T cell receptor (beta chain). These data originate in a study of technical replicates of blood from a few donors. This table comes from immunoSEQ multiplex PCR, and its TCRdb copy is limited to in-frame clones, with some not included. The sample holds some 15,000 clones, over 80% seen once. This CDR3 contains 14 residues. Germline CDR1 is MNHEY and CDR2 is SVGAGI. Trimming pared 3 bases from V and 8 bases from J, leaving 14 bases between. The rearrangement joins TRBV6-5 to TRBJ2-4; D may be TRBD1 (5 bases). Sequencing was carried out using PBMCs. This TCR was sampled from a human donor in good health. The CDR3 is CASSYDSLWHIQYF. The DNA of the CDR3 is TGTGCCAGCAGTTATGACAGCTTATGGCACATTCAGTACTTC.